Each of the 23 T cell receptor beta chains below was sequenced from the same sample in a study of cytomegalovirus exposure and HLA in healthy donors. PCR was performed using 60 Vbeta and 13 Jbeta primers. The assay was immunoSEQ multiplex PCR, and TCRdb's table has in-frame clones only and misses some. The data include under 70,000 clones; the top ten clones carry roughly 9%. The material sequenced was PBMCs. The receptors here all came from a man aged 50-60 years in good health and CMV-seropositive.

The chain has TRBV28 and TRBJ1-2; D is perhaps TRBD1 (5 bases). The CDR3 has 12 residues. Germline values: CDR1 MDHEN, CDR2 SYDVKM. V shed 3 bases and J shed 4 bases, with 6 bases lying between them. CDR3 in DNA: TGTGCCAGCAGTTTCGGGGGCTATGGCTACACCTTC. This sequence encodes CASSFGGYGYTF.

The chain uses TRBV29-1 and TRBJ1-2; TRBD1 might be the D (6 bases). Germline V lookup: CDR1 SQVTM, CDR2 ANQGSEA. The CDR3 has 13 residues. V was pared by 7 bases and J by 7 bases, with 19 bases between. CDR3 DNA: TGCAGCGCCAGCGAAAGGGGGTATGGTGGCTACACCTTC. It codes for CSASERGYGGYTF.

The chain recombines TRBV7-2 with TRBJ2-2, with unresolved D. This CDR3 contains 17 residues. Germline CDR1 reads SGHTA; CDR2 reads FQGNSA. V lost 3 bases and J lost 0, with 14 bases in between. This CDR3 reads CASSFSSRRANTGELFF. The CDR3 nucleotides read TGTGCCAGCAGCTTCTCTTCTAGGCGTGCGAACACCGGGGAGCTGTTTTTT.

V is TRBV20-1 and J is TRBJ1-2; D call uncertain. The CDR3 extends over 11 amino acids. V was shortened by 1 base and J by 6 bases, with 6 bases between the two germline ends. Germline V gene sequence: CDR1 DFQATT, CDR2 SNEGSKA (reference sequence). The CDR3 is CSARARDGYTF. Here the CDR3 DNA reads TGCAGTGCTAGAGCCCGGGATGGCTACACCTTC.

The V call is TRBV5-1, the J call TRBJ2-7, with 7 bases that match TRBD2. The CDR3 contains 14 residues. Trimming cost V 2 bases and J 4 bases; bases outside gene matches: 6. In germline, CDR1 is SGHRS, CDR2 YFSETQ. CDR3 sequence: CASSLTTSLYEQYF. The CDR3 nucleotides read TGCGCCAGCAGCTTAACGACTAGCCTTTACGAGCAGTACTTC.

V gene TRBV19 combines with J gene TRBJ1-1; D possibly corresponds to TRBD1 (5 bases). Deletions cut 4 bases from V and 4 bases from J, with 10 bases between. The CDR3 extends over 13 amino acids. Germline assignment: CDR1 LNHDA and CDR2 SQIVND (reference sequence). The CDR3 spells CASSTLGGTEAFF. In nucleotides, the CDR3 is TGTGCCAGTAGTACCTTGGGGGGCACTGAAGCTTTCTTT. The entire variable domain, with the rest obtained from reference TRBV19 and TRBJ1-1, is as follows: DGGITQSPKYLFRKEGQNVTLSCEQNLNHDAMYWYRQDPGQGLRLIYYSQIVNDFQKGDIAEGYSVSREKKESFPLTVTSAQKNPTAFYLCASSTLGGTEAFFGQGTRLTVV.

The chain couples TRBV11-2 to TRBJ2-7; tentatively, D is TRBD1 (6 bases). The V end was cut by 4 bases, the J end by 6 bases, with 13 bases between. The CDR3 runs 13 residues. Germline V gene lookup returns CDR1 SGHAT and CDR2 FQNNGV. DNA of the CDR3: TGTGCCAGCAGCTCCCAGGGGTGGGGCGAGCAGTACTTC. This encodes CASSSQGWGEQYF.

The chain is built from TRBV9 and TRBJ2-3; no firm D call. CDR3 length: 15 residues. Germline-derived CDR1 and CDR2 are SGDLS and YYNGEE. The V gene lost 1 base and the J gene lost 3 bases, with 12 bases spanning the gap. The CDR3 spells CASSVLASRTDTQYF. DNA of the CDR3: TGTGCCAGCAGCGTATTAGCTAGTCGGACAGATACGCAGTATTTT. Together with reference TRBV9 and TRBJ2-3, the CDR3 gives the full variable domain: DSGVTQTPKHLITATGQRVTLRCSPRSGDLSVYWYQQSLDQGLQFLIQYYNGEERAKGNILERFSAQQFPDLHSELNLSSLELGDSALYFCASSVLASRTDTQYFGPGTRLTVL.

CDR3 residues: CASGGPIGANVLTF. The CDR3 DNA follows: TGTGCCAGCGGGGGCCCGATTGGGGCCAACGTCCTGACTTTC. The chain recombines TRBV25-1 with TRBJ2-6, with TRBD1 as a possible D gene (6 bases). Germline CDR1 is MGHDK and CDR2 is SYGVNS. The CDR3 loop spans 14 amino acids. The ends were cut back, 8 bases at V and 3 bases at J, with 11 bases in the middle.

The gene calls are TRBV18 and TRBJ2-5, with D perhaps matching TRBD1 (6 bases). V lost 4 bases to trimming and J lost 1 base, with 7 bases between them. The V gene's germline CDR1 is KGHSH and CDR2 LQKENI. This CDR3 comprises 13 residues. The CDR3 spells CASSRDTQETQYF. The DNA for the CDR3 is TGTGCCAGCTCACGGGACACCCAAGAGACCCAGTACTTC.

The V call is TRBV7-9, the J call TRBJ2-7; D possibly corresponds to TRBD2 (6 bases). Trimming stripped 0 bases from V and 3 bases from J, with 12 bases between. In germline, CDR1 is SEHNR, CDR2 FQNEAQ (reference sequence). The CDR3 contains 15 residues. Written as DNA, the CDR3 is TGTGCCAGCAGCTTAGCGGGAGGCCGAATCTACGAGCAGTACTTC. Encoded protein: CASSLAGGRIYEQYF.

The V and J genes are TRBV6-1 and TRBJ2-7, with 9 bases aligning to TRBD1. Trimming at V came to 7 bases and at J to 3 bases, leaving 7 bases not matched to a gene. CDR3 length: 14 residues. Germline CDR1 MNHNS, CDR2 SASEGT. The chain's CDR3 is CASKDRGGDYEQYF. As DNA, the CDR3 is TGTGCCAGCAAAGACAGGGGGGGAGACTACGAGCAGTACTTC.

The chain recombines TRBV18 with TRBJ2-2, with a tentative D call TRBD1 (5 bases). V shed 6 bases and J shed 3 bases, with 14 bases lying between them. Germline CDR1 KGHSH, CDR2 LQKENI. The CDR3 is 15 residues long. As DNA, the CDR3 is TGTGCCAGCTCGCTTACCACAGGAGACACCGGGGAGCTGTTTTTT. Its translation is CASSLTTGDTGELFF.

As concerns this clone: At one of its ends the junction is not consistent with the germline gene, which may arise from a read error. Other nucleotide sequences in the sample specify the same CDR3. This chain uses TRBV11-2 with TRBJ1-1; 8 bases are shared with TRBD1. Germline V gives CDR1 SGHAT, CDR2 FQNNGV. This CDR3 comprises 15 residues. CDR3 bases: TGTGCCAGTAGCTTAGAGTCAGGGGGCAGAGCTGAAGCTTTCTTT. Its protein is CASSLESGGRAEAFF.

The CDR3 protein is CASSVPRGGSNQPQHF. CDR3 sequence (DNA): TGTGCCAGCAGTGTCCCCCGGGGAGGAAGCAATCAGCCCCAGCATTTT. The chain combines TRBV6-6 with TRBJ1-5; D not resolved. Trimming removed 5 bases at V and 1 base at J, with 15 bases between. Germline CDR1 MNHNY, CDR2 SVGAGI (reference sequence). The CDR3 length is 16 residues.

This chain links TRBV28 with TRBJ1-5; TRBD1 is a possible D gene (5 bases). Trimming cost V 1 base and J 3 bases, with 10 bases left between them. The CDR3 has 15 amino acids. Germline CDR1 MDHEN, CDR2 SYDVKM. For the CDR3, the DNA is TGTGCCAGCAGTTTATCGGGGGGTAACAATCAGCCCCAGCATTTT. This gives the protein CASSLSGGNNQPQHF.

The chain joins TRBV18 to TRBJ2-3, with 8 bases identical to TRBD1. The ends lost 6 bases at V and 1 base at J; junction bases unmatched: 6. In germline, CDR1 is KGHSH, CDR2 LQKENI. The CDR3 is 15 residues long. CDR3 loop: CASSPRDRRTDTQYF. The DNA for the CDR3 is TGTGCCAGCTCCCCGCGGGACAGGCGCACAGATACGCAGTATTTT.

The gene calls are TRBV7-2 and TRBJ1-3, with 9 bases fitting TRBD1. The trim removed 4 bases at V and 9 bases at J, leaving 13 bases unmatched. The CDR3 covers 16 residues. CDR1 SGHTA and CDR2 FQGNSA come from the germline V gene. The CDR3 coding sequence is TGTGCCAGCAGCTCCCGGGACAGGGCCCTAGGGAGCACCATATATTTT. It is translated as CASSSRDRALGSTIYF.

This chain links TRBV2 with TRBJ1-4; 9 nucleotides agree with TRBD1. V was clipped by 5 bases and J by 3 bases; unmatched bases: 4. Germline CDR1 reads SNHLY; CDR2 reads FYNNEI. CDR3 size: 15 residues. For the CDR3, the DNA is TGTGCCAGCAGTAGACAGGGGGTCTCTAATGAAAAACTGTTTTTT. This codes for CASSRQGVSNEKLFF.

The J gene is TRBJ2-4, the V gene TRBV29-1; D not certain. V dropped 4 bases and J dropped 0 bases, with 7 bases sitting between them. The CDR3 runs to 13 residues. Per germline, CDR1 SQVTM and CDR2 ANQGSEA. CDR3 sequence: CSVALLAKNIQYF. The DNA for the CDR3 is TGCAGCGTTGCACTTCTAGCCAAAAACATTCAGTACTTC.

The chain joins TRBV6-5 to TRBJ2-5; 7 nucleotides agree with TRBD2. V trimming: 6 bases; J trimming: 5 bases; junction bases outside the gene matches: 3. Looked up from germline, CDR1 is MNHEY and CDR2 is SVGAGI. This CDR3 has 12 residues. In nucleotides, the CDR3 is TGTGCCAGCAGCTCAGCGGGGGAGACCCAGTACTTC. Its protein is CASSSAGETQYF.

This rearrangement joins TRBV4-2 to TRBJ2-5, with D uncertain. Deletions cut 0 bases from V and 1 base from J, with 9 bases between. This CDR3 has 15 amino acids. CDR1 and CDR2 from the germline V gene are LGHNA and YNFKEQ. CDR3 in amino acids: CASSQDRRPQETQYF. In DNA form, the CDR3 reads TGTGCCAGCAGCCAAGATCGGCGGCCCCAAGAGACCCAGTACTTC.

The V and J genes are TRBV19 and TRBJ2-2; D perhaps matches TRBD1 (5 bases). Germline CDR1 LNHDA, CDR2 SQIVND (reference sequence). The ends were cut back, 6 bases at V and 0 bases at J, with 11 bases in the middle. There are 15 residues in the CDR3. DNA of the CDR3: TGTGCCAGTAGCCCCGACAGAGCGAACACCGGGGAGCTGTTTTTT. Translated, it gives CASSPDRANTGELFF. Full variable domain (remainder filled in from reference TRBV19 and TRBJ2-2): DGGITQSPKYLFRKEGQNVTLSCEQNLNHDAMYWYRQDPGQGLRLIYYSQIVNDFQKGDIAEGYSVSREKKESFPLTVTSAQKNPTAFYLCASSPDRANTGELFFGEGSRLTVL.